This T cell receptor (beta chain) was recorded in a study of blood T cell repertoires in COVID-19. Study-level information: Acute and convalescent COVID-19 specimens originated in the United States, Italy and Spain.

Study processing details: Reference gene primer amplification gave estimated nucleated cell counts. Generated by immunoSEQ multiplex PCR, the TCRdb table keeps only in-frame clones and is missing some. The D gene and trimming were derived from the DNA, and the V and J assignments and clone size from that table. This sample has approximately 110,000 clones, with approximately 85% found just once. Sequencing was performed on peripheral blood. The source is a woman aged 80 or over with COVID-19, enrolled during active disease.

The CDR3: CASSPTGAVEETQYF. The CDR3 nucleotides are TGTGCCAGCAGCCCGACAGGGGCTGTGGAAGAGACCCAGTACTTC. The chain joins TRBV7-3 to TRBJ2-5; 8 nucleotides line up with TRBD1. V was pared by 5 bases and J by 3 bases, with 8 bases of the junction left unmatched. Germline CDR1 reads SGHTA; CDR2 reads FQGTGA. The CDR3 is made up of 15 amino acids.